Below are 6 T cell receptor beta chains sequenced from a single sample in a study of blood T cell repertoires in COVID-19. TCRdb's table, derived via immunoSEQ multiplex PCR, lists solely in-frame clones and lacks some. Of 150,000 to 200,000 clones in the sample, 82% were seen once. The sequencing sample was made of PBMCs or T cells enriched from blood (not recorded which). The receptors were gathered from a woman aged 55-69 years with acute COVID-19.

The chain joins TRBV4-3 to TRBJ2-1; 7 bases are shared with TRBD2. V dropped 1 base and J dropped 0; count of bases not matched to a gene: 3. The CDR3 has 16 residues. Per the germline V gene, CDR1 is LGHNA and CDR2 is YSLEER. The chain's CDR3 is CASSQGGRGSYNEQFF. For the CDR3, the DNA is TGCGCCAGCAGCCAAGGAGGGAGGGGCTCCTACAATGAGCAGTTCTTC.

The V gene is TRBV10-2, the J gene TRBJ2-7, with 9 positions matching TRBD2. V shed 5 bases and J 3 bases; nucleotides not matched to a gene: 5. The CDR3 covers 14 residues. Germline lookup yields CDR1 WSHSY and CDR2 SAAADI. As DNA, the CDR3 is TGCGCCAGCAGTTTAGCGGGGGCTCTCTACGAGCAGTACGTC. It encodes CASSLAGALYEQYV.

V is TRBV5-6 and J is TRBJ2-3; 7 bases line up with TRBD2. This CDR3 contains 13 residues. Germline CDR1 SGHDT, CDR2 YYEEEE. V gave up 0 bases and J gave up 8 bases; unmatched junction bases: 3. CDR3 loop: CASSLASGGTQYF. The CDR3 coding sequence is TGTGCCAGCAGCTTGGCTAGCGGTGGTACGCAGTATTTT.

The CDR3: CASSQETSGSPYEQYF. CDR3 sequence (DNA): TGTGCCAGCAGCCAAGAAACTAGCGGTAGTCCCTACGAGCAGTACTTC. The gene calls are TRBV4-2 and TRBJ2-7; TRBD2 matches at 8 bases. The CDR3 has 16 residues. Germline V gene data show CDR1 as LGHNA and CDR2 as YNFKEQ. The V and J ends lost 0 bases and 2 bases, in that order; junction bases with no gene match: 6.

The rearrangement links TRBV24-1 to TRBJ2-5; TRBD2 aligns across 9 bases. CDR3 length: 15 amino acids. Looked up from germline, CDR1 is KGHDR and CDR2 is SFDVKD. The V gene end was trimmed by 7 bases and the J gene end by 5 bases; junction bases not matched to a gene: 10. The CDR3, as DNA: TGTGCCACCAGGTCGGGCGGGAGGGCCGATGAGACCCAGTACTTC. Its translation is CATRSGGRADETQYF.

This sequence joins TRBV20-1 and TRBJ2-5; TRBD2 aligns across 8 bases. The V gene's germline CDR1 is DFQATT and CDR2 SNEGSKA (reference sequence). This CDR3 spans 11 amino acids. DNA for the CDR3: TGCAAAGCGGGAGTTTCAGAGACCCAGTACTTC. It is translated as CKAGVSETQYF.